This T cell receptor (beta chain) was obtained from a study of T cell responses to AZD1222 COVID-19 vaccine listed by TCRdb under 2021. About the study as a whole: AZD1222 recipients with second doses at about 4 weeks or about 12 weeks were pooled, because spike-specific TCR depth and breadth did not differ between schedules. TCR sequencing covered 233 trial participants: 207 given two doses of AZD1222 and approximately 26 given two doses of MenACWY control vaccine. Trial participants were enrolled by age into 18-55, 56-69 and 70-plus year subgroups, with roughly 160, 29 and 62 TCR-sequenced participants respectively.

Study-wide conclusions, independent of this receptor: Spike-specific TCR breadth and depth rose significantly after two AZD1222 doses compared with day 0 and with MenACWY recipients. In the small 56-69-year group, the increase in depth fell short of significance, most likely because of low power. Vaccine-associated CD4 TCRs spanned the whole spike protein, with dominant responses in regions 160-218 and 743-854. Conclusions about previously exposed vaccinees were limited because only six AZD1222 recipients were SARS-CoV-2 seropositive at baseline. Most participants were white British and females outnumbered males, and the authors suggested that clonal diversity may have been underestimated. No day 14 peak-response samples were available, so repertoires were characterized only after the peak T cell response. Epitopes outside the regions mutated in the B.1.351 and B.1.1.7 variants were reportedly recognized by nearly half of the unique spike-specific TCRs.

The CDR3 regions of human TCRbeta chains were subjected to immunosequencing. The original methods were these. TCRs in the repertoires were compared against a reference library of SARS-CoV-2-specific TCRs that had been generated with the MIRA antigen-specificity platform. Breadth was defined as the fraction of unique TCRs that were SARS-CoV-2-associated, and depth was defined as the fraction of total T cells that were SARS-CoV-2-associated. Each spike-specific TCR was assigned to its reactive spike region and to a CD4 or CD8 class using the MIRA data. Log10-transformed breadth and depth values were compared by one-way ANOVA with Sidak's multiple comparisons tests. As stored in TCRdb, this immuneACCESS dataset retains in-frame rearrangements with V and J assigned. A fraction of the clones does not appear; measured against another copy, unresolved V genes explain less than half of the discrepancy, and the remainder lacks a known reason. V and J calls and clone size are given by that table; D and trimming were obtained from the DNA. The sample table records about 150,000 clones; approximately 94% of these occur just once. The ten biggest clones cover over 1% of the sample.

For CDR1 and CDR2, the germline V gene lists SGHDT and YYEEEE. Relative to germline, V is missing 2 bases and J is missing 2 bases, with 7 bases of the junction outside any gene match. The CDR3 covers 16 residues, taking in both the cysteine and the phenylalanine. Of all the DNA, just the CDR3 is kept, 48 bases in frame from base 1. On this clone: Its binding antigen is unknown. The input lacks base qualities; no much larger clone sits a single base away.

Sample time point, as interpreted from the label and publication: baseline before first vaccination. Samples from vaccinated people were obtained from the UK trials COV001 and COV002, which included a single-blind randomized controlled phase 2/3 trial of AZD1222 (ChAdOx1 nCoV-19) in healthy adults. For TCRbeta chain sequencing, PBMC samples from trial participants were taken at day 0 and at day 28 after the second dose. The receptor was isolated from an adult in good health. The sample in question was peripheral blood, obtained on day 0 of AZD1222 vaccination. The V gene is TRBV5-6 and the J gene is TRBJ2-3; 8 central nucleotides agree with TRBD2. The CDR3 protein: CASSFYGLADTDTQYF. The nucleotide sequence is TGTGCCAGCAGCTTTTACGGACTAGCAGACACAGATACGCAGTATTTT.